Reported below is one T cell receptor (beta chain). The antigen is not known. These data come from a study of T cell responses to AZD1222 COVID-19 vaccine. Study-wide points: After the peak T cell response, and only then, were repertoires sampled. The breadth and depth of Spike-specific TCRs increased once two AZD1222 doses had been given. Donor demographics were predominantly white British with a female majority; clonal diversity may be underestimated. The study found vaccine-associated CD4 TCRs spanning spike, dominant at 160-218 and 743-854.

Profiling relied on immunoSEQ multiplex PCR, and the TCRdb table lists in-frame clones only, not all of them. The sample holds more than 95,000 clones, roughly 90% seen once. The input for sequencing was peripheral blood, taken on day 0 of MenACWY control vaccination. The source of this sequence is an adult in good health.

The DNA for the CDR3 is TGTGCCAGTACAGGGGAAACCTCCTACAATGAGCAGTTCTTC. It codes for CASTGETSYNEQFF. The gene calls are TRBV2 and TRBJ2-1, with 7 bases aligning to TRBD1. The V gene's germline CDR1 is SNHLY and CDR2 FYNNEI. The CDR3 length is 14 residues. The junction had 5 bases not matched to a gene; V was cut back by 9 bases and J by 0 bases. Combining the CDR3 with reference TRBV2 and TRBJ2-1 gives the whole variable domain EPEVTQTPSHQVTQMGQEVILRCVPISNHLYFYWYRQILGQKVEFLVSFYNNEISEKSEIFDDQFSVERPDGSNFTLKIRSTKLEDSAMYFCASTGETSYNEQFFGPGTRLTVL.